This T cell receptor beta chain was captured by sequencing in a study of control samples from healthy donors and cancer patients. TCRdb's copy holds only in-frame clones and misses some; the assay was immunoSEQ multiplex PCR. Altogether under 65,000 clones are present, about 91% being singletons, with the ten largest covering approximately 0.95%. V dropped 2 bases and J dropped 8 bases, with 15 bases sitting between them. Germline CDR1 is MNHEY and CDR2 is SVGEGT. The CDR3 runs to 14 residues. This receptor was identified in a man aged 25-45 years with colorectal cancer. Material: PBMCs. This chain connects TRBV6-2 or TRBV6-3 to TRBJ1-1; D is possibly TRBD1 (6 bases). CDR3 sequence (DNA): TGTGCCAGCAGTTACGACCTCCGGGGGGCGGAAGCTTTCTTT. This gives the protein CASSYDLRGAEAFF.